This T cell receptor beta chain was captured by sequencing in a study of blood T cell repertoires in COVID-19. Study-level background: PBMCs, B-cell-depleted T cells, or T cells were the source of the cDNA or gDNA that made up the material.

This CDR3 spans 13 amino acids. Trimming left V 5 bases short and J 5 bases short, with 10 bases between. In the authors' workflow: Cell counts per sample came from amplifying reference gene primers. Clones were read by immunoSEQ multiplex PCR, and TCRdb kept only the in-frame ones, dropping some. V, J and clone size are taken as reported in that table, and D and trimming were inferred from the DNA itself. The data contain hundreds of thousands of clones, 75% to 90% of them singletons. The chain is built from TRBV12-3 or TRBV12-4 and TRBJ2-1; D unclear. This receptor was taken from a man aged 18 to 29 with COVID-19, enrolled during active disease. Sequenced: peripheral blood. The CDR3: CASSPTQDNEQFF. CDR3 DNA sequence: TGTGCCAGCAGTCCCACCCAGGACAATGAGCAGTTCTTC.